This TCR beta chain is drawn from a study of blood T cell repertoires in COVID-19. Assay used: immunoSEQ multiplex PCR; TCRdb lists only in-frame clones, some missing. The table includes roughly 90,000 clones, approximately 85% detected once. The clonotype originates from a woman over 75 with COVID-19, enrolled during active disease. Input material: peripheral blood.

CDR3 nucleotides: TGTGCCAGCAGCTTCTCCGGGGCCAACGTCCTGACTTTC. This translates into CASSFSGANVLTF. The rearrangement joins TRBV11-2 to TRBJ2-6; D gene uncertain. Germline lookup yields CDR1 SGHAT and CDR2 FQNNGV. V was clipped by 3 bases and J by 4 bases, with 4 bases between them. The CDR3 has 13 residues.